This TCR beta chain stems from a study of CD8 T cells in Susac syndrome. Study findings and constraints: An acknowledgment was made by the study that its TCR sequencing and HLA analysis involved relatively few individuals.

The RNA input was about 0.45 to 1 ug, and it was reverse transcribed with random hexamers. The amplification used immunoSEQ multiplex PCR on TCR beta CDR3; it spanned 54 Vbeta and 13 Jbeta. MiXCR, run by TCRdb on the immunoSEQ multiplex PCR reads, gives a single entry per CDR3 protein. The sample lists around 130,000 distinct CDR3 sequences; less than 95% were seen once. TCR beta from blood CD8+ and CD4+ T cells was sequenced. Comment on this clonotype: As yet, its antigen is unknown.

Unmatched junction bases numbered 0, after V lost 1 base and J lost 4 bases. Germline V lookup: CDR1 SGHDT, CDR2 YYEEEE. This CDR3 has 13 amino acids. This TCR came from a human donor with multiple sclerosis. Sequences were obtained from CD4+ T cells from PBMCs. The V call is TRBV5-6, the J call TRBJ1-2; 8 positions agree with TRBD1. The CDR3 reads CASSLQGAYGYTF. CDR3 DNA sequence: TGTGCCAGCAGCTTGCAGGGGGCCTATGGCTACACCTTC.